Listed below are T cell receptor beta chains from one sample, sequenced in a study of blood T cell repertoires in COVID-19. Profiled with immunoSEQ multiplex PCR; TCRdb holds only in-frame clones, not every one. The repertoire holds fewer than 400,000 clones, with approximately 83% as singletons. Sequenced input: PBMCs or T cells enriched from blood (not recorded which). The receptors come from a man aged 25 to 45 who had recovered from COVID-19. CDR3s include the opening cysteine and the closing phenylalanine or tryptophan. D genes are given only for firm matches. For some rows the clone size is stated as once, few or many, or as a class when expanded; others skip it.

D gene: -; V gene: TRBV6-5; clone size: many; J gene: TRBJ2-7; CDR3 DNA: TGTGCCAGCAAAGACAGGGCCGGGGGCTACGAGCAGTACTTC; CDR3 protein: CASKDRAGGYEQYF
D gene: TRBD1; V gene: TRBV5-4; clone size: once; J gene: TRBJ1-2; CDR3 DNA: TGTGCCAGCGATTTTTCACCGACAGGGGGCTATGGCTACACCTTC; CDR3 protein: CASDFSPTGGYGYTF
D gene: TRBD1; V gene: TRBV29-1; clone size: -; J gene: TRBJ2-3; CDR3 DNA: TGCAGCGTGAAACAGGGGTCCGATACGCAGTATTTT; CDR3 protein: CSVKQGSDTQYF
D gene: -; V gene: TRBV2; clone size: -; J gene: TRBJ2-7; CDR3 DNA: TGTGCCAGCAGTGAAGGGGACTTCTACGAGCAGTACTTC; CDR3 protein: CASSEGDFYEQYF
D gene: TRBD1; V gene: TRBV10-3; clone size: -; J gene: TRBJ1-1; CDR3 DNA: TGTGCCATCAGGGCGGGACAGCAGAACACTGAAGCTTTCTTT; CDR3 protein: CAIRAGQQNTEAFF
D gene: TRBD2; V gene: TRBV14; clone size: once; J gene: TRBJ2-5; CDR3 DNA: TGTGCCAGCAGCCAAGCAGAGGGCGGGCCACGGGGGGACCAGTACTTC; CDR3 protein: CASSQAEGGPRGDQYF
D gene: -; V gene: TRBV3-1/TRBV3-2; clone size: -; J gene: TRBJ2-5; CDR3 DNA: TGTGCCAGCAGCCCTTCGGGCGGGGTCGAGACCCAGTACTTC; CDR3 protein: CASSPSGGVETQYF
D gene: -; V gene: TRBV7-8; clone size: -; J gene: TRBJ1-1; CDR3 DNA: TGTGCCAGCAGCTTAGCCCGGAGGGGCTCCGACTCTGGCGCTTTCTTT; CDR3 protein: CASSLARRGSDSGAFF
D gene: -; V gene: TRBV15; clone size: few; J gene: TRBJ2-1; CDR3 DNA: TGTGCCACCAGCAGAGATAGCGGTTGGAATGAGCAGTTCTTC; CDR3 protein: CATSRDSGWNEQFF
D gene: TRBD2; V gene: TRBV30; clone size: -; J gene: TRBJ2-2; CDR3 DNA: TGTGCCTGGAGTGTTGAGTTAGCGGGGGCTGGTACCGGGGAGCTGTTTTTT; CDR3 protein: CAWSVELAGAGTGELFF
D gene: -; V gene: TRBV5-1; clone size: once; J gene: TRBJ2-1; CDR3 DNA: TGCGCCAGCAGCCGGACGGAGAGAGGGTATGAGCAGTTCTTC; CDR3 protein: CASSRTERGYEQFF
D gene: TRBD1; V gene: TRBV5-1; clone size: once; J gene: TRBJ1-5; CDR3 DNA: TGCGCCAGCAGCGGACCAACAGGGGACCTTAAACCCCACCTCGATCAGCCCCAGCATTTT; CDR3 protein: CASSGPTGDLKPHLDQPQHF
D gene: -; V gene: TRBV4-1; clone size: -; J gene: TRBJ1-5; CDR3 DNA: TGCGCCAGCAGCCGGGGGGGTCAGCCCCAGCATTTT; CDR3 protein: CASSRGGQPQHF
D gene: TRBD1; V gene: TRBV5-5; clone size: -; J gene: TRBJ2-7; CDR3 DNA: TGTGCCAGCAGCTACGACAGGGGCTCACCCTACGAGCAGTACTTC; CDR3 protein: CASSYDRGSPYEQYF
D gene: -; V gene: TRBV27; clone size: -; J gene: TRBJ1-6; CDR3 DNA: TGTGCCAGCAGTTTTACCAGGGGACCTTCACCCCTCCACTTT; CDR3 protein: CASSFTRGPSPLHF
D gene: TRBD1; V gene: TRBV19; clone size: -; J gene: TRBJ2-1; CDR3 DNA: TGTGCCAGTAGTTGGACAGGGATAGGCAATGAGCAGTTCTTC; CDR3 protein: CASSWTGIGNEQFF
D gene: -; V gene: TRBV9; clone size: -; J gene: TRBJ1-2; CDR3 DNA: TGTGCCAGCAGCGTGCAGGGGAGCTATGGCTACACCTTC; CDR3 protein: CASSVQGSYGYTF